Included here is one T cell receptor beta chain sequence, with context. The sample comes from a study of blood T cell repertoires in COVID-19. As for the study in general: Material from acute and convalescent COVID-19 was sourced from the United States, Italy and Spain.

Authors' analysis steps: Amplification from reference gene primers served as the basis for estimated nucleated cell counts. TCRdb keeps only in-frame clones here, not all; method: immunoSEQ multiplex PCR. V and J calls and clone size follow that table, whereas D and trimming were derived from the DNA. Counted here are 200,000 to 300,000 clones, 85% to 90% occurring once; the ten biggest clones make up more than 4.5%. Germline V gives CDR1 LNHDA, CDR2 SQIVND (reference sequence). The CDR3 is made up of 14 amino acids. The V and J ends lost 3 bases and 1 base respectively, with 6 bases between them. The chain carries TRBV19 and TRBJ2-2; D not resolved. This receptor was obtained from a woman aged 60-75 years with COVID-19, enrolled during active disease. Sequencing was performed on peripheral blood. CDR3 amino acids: CASSMGKNTGELFF. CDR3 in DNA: TGTGCCAGTAGTATGGGCAAGAACACCGGGGAGCTGTTTTTT.